The 32 T cell receptor beta chains in this list originate from one sample, sequenced in a study of blood T cell repertoires in COVID-19. Repertoires were generated with immunoSEQ multiplex PCR, while TCRdb's copy carries only in-frame clones and drops some. The table shows 150,000 to 200,000 clones, with around nine tenths occurring only once. The sequenced material came from peripheral blood. These receptors were obtained from a man between 60 and 75 years old with active or convalescent COVID-19.

This clone occurred once. This chain joins TRBV5-4 and TRBJ1-2, with 9 bases aligning to TRBD1. Per germline, CDR1 SGHNT and CDR2 YYREEE (reference sequence). The J segment lost 4 bases and the V segment lost 4 bases, leaving 8 bases of the junction unmatched. The CDR3 is 15 amino acids. CDR3 nucleotide sequence: TGTGCCAGCAGCCCTGGACAGGGGATTGTCTATGGCTACACCTTC. Protein sequence: CASSPGQGIVYGYTF.

The chain has TRBV19 and TRBJ2-7; 9 positions match TRBD2. Germline V gives CDR1 LNHDA, CDR2 SQIVND (reference sequence). After removal of 2 bases from V and 4 bases from J, the junction contained 3 bases not matched to a gene. The CDR3 is 14 residues long. CDR3 nucleotides: TGTGCCAGTAGTATATTAGCGGGAGAATACGAGCAGTACTTC. It encodes CASSILAGEYEQYF.

The chain recombines TRBV27 with TRBJ2-7; the D gene is possibly TRBD1 (7 bases). The CDR3 totals 15 residues. V was clipped by 6 bases and J by 1 base, with 16 bases between them. Germline-derived CDR1 and CDR2 are MNHEY and SMNVEV (reference sequence). The CDR3 reads CASRGGQSRSYEQYF. In DNA, the CDR3 is TGTGCCAGCAGGGGGGGACAGTCGAGGTCCTACGAGCAGTACTTC.

The genes are TRBV23-1 and TRBJ2-5; D is ambiguous. TRBV23-1 is an ORF; its function is uncertain. The CDR3 contains 13 residues. Between the trimmed V and J ends, which lost 4 bases and 4 bases, there was a span of 10 bases. The CDR3 sequence: CASSPPTRETQYF. DNA of the CDR3: TGCGCCAGCAGTCCGCCTACCCGAGAGACCCAGTACTTC.

This chain connects TRBV7-6 to TRBJ1-5; 9 positions agree with TRBD1. The CDR3 contains 22 residues. Germline trimming cut 0 bases from V and 0 bases from J; bases unmatched to any gene: 18. Germline V CDR1 and CDR2: SGHVS, FNYEAQ. CDR3 sequence reads: CASSLANYGGDRADYSNQPQHF. DNA for the CDR3: TGTGCCAGCAGCTTAGCAAACTACGGGGGGGACAGGGCCGATTATAGCAATCAGCCCCAGCATTTT.

This chain links TRBV19 with TRBJ1-1; TRBD1 agrees at 7 bases. This CDR3 has 14 residues. With 3 bases clipped from V and 5 bases from J, the junction kept 6 bases outside the gene matches. CDR1 is LNHDA, CDR2 SQIVND, per germline (reference sequence). The CDR3 protein is CASSITGEGTEAFF. The CDR3 DNA reads as TGTGCCAGTAGTATTACAGGGGAAGGAACTGAAGCTTTCTTT. Full variable domain (outside the CDR3, taken from reference TRBV19 and TRBJ1-1): DGGITQSPKYLFRKEGQNVTLSCEQNLNHDAMYWYRQDPGQGLRLIYYSQIVNDFQKGDIAEGYSVSREKKESFPLTVTSAQKNPTAFYLCASSITGEGTEAFFGQGTRLTVV.

This chain joins TRBV10-3 and TRBJ1-2; 7 bases fit TRBD1. With V trimmed by 6 bases and J by 8 bases, 12 bases remained unmatched. The CDR3 is 14 amino acids. The germline V gene encodes CDR1 ENHRY and CDR2 SYGVKD. The CDR3 DNA reads as TGTGCCATCAGCCCCGAGAAGGGGGCGATGGGCTACACCTTC. Its protein product is CAISPEKGAMGYTF.

V is TRBV7-9 and J is TRBJ2-2, with 9 positions matching TRBD1. CDR3 length: 15 residues. Germline CDR1 SEHNR, CDR2 FQNEAQ (reference sequence). V gave up 5 bases and J gave up 2 bases; unmatched junction bases: 3. CDR3 loop: CASSPGQGNTGELFF. CDR3 coding DNA: TGTGCCAGCAGCCCGGGACAGGGTAACACCGGGGAGCTGTTTTTT.

The chain uses TRBV4-1 and TRBJ2-7; 8 positions agree with TRBD2. Germline values: CDR1 MGHRA, CDR2 YSYEKL. The CDR3 sequence is 17 residues long. V lost 0 bases, J lost 3 bases, and 10 bases stayed unmatched. CDR3 residues: CASSQEGPGGFDYEQYF. CDR3 bases: TGCGCCAGCAGCCAAGAGGGACCGGGAGGGTTTGACTACGAGCAGTACTTC.

This chain uses TRBV5-1 with TRBJ1-6, with TRBD1 matching 8 bases. Germline-derived CDR1 and CDR2 are SGHRS and YFSETQ. The CDR3 is made up of 15 amino acids. V lost 0 bases and J lost 9; bases outside the gene matches: 5. The CDR3, as DNA: TGCGCCAGCAGCTTGGCGGGGACAGGCCGTTCACCCCTCCACTTT. It translates to CASSLAGTGRSPLHF.

V usage is TRBV7-8 and J usage is TRBJ2-1; 11 positions match TRBD2. Germline CDR1 reads SGHVS; CDR2 reads FQNEAQ. This CDR3 region has 19 residues. V shed 5 bases and J 0 bases; nucleotides not matched to a gene: 12. CDR3 amino acids: CASSPDGLAGLSSYNEQFF. CDR3 sequence (DNA): TGTGCCAGCAGCCCCGATGGACTAGCGGGCCTAAGCTCCTACAATGAGCAGTTCTTC.

J is TRBJ2-7 and V is TRBV6-1, with 7 bases that match TRBD2. The trim removed 3 bases at V and 8 bases at J, leaving 10 bases unmatched. The CDR3 is 14 residues long. Germline V gives CDR1 MNHNS, CDR2 SASEGT. CDR3 region: CASSEGGILVKQYF. The CDR3 nucleotides are TGTGCCAGCAGTGAGGGGGGGATTCTTGTCAAGCAGTACTTC.

The chain has TRBV5-5 and TRBJ2-3; 11 bases align to TRBD2. The V and J ends lost 0 bases and 0 bases, in that order; junction bases with no gene match: 3. The CDR3 is 17 amino acids. Per germline, CDR1 SGHKS and CDR2 YYEKEE (reference sequence). The CDR3 spells CASSLDRLAGSTDTQYF. The CDR3 coding sequence is TGTGCCAGCAGCTTGGATAGACTAGCGGGAAGCACAGATACGCAGTATTTT.

J is TRBJ1-5 and V is TRBV19; D is perhaps TRBD1 (5 bases). CDR1 is LNHDA and CDR2 is SQIVND in the germline V gene (reference sequence). Trimming removed 5 bases at V and 5 bases at J, with 10 bases between. CDR3 size: 13 residues. CDR3 DNA: TGTGCCAGTAGTCTGCAGGGATATCAGCCCCAGCATTTT. This gives the protein CASSLQGYQPQHF.

The CDR3 DNA follows: TGCGCCAGCAGCTATACTTCAAATGAGCAGTTCTTC. It codes for CASSYTSNEQFF. The rearrangement uses TRBV5-1 and TRBJ2-1, with D unclear. Trimming removed 3 bases from V and 7 bases from J, with 8 bases in between. CDR3 length: 12 residues. Germline lookup yields CDR1 SGHRS and CDR2 YFSETQ.

This clone has a handful of counts. In nucleotides, the CDR3 is TGTGCCAGCAGCTTCAGAACAGGGTTCAATGAGCAGTTCTTC. Protein: CASSFRTGFNEQFF. This chain links TRBV5-8 with TRBJ2-1; TRBD1 is a possible D gene (6 bases). CDR1 is SGHTS and CDR2 is YDEGEE in the germline V gene. V was trimmed by 2 bases and J by 6 bases, leaving 12 bases between them. The CDR3 spans 14 residues.

The gene calls are TRBV6-6 and TRBJ2-3; TRBD2 matches 14 bases. The junction had 4 bases not matched to a gene; V was cut back by 5 bases and J by 0 bases. Per germline, CDR1 MNHNY and CDR2 SVGAGI (reference sequence). The CDR3 has 17 amino acids. CDR3 in DNA: TGTGCCAGCAGTCACCGGACTAGCGGGAGGAGCACAGATACGCAGTATTTT. It encodes CASSHRTSGRSTDTQYF.

The chain couples TRBV6-5 to TRBJ2-3; 8 bases line up with TRBD1. Germline CDR1 MNHEY, CDR2 SVGAGI. This CDR3 has 16 residues. Trimming cost V 3 bases and J 0 bases; bases outside gene matches: 5. The CDR3 bases are TGTGCCAGCAGTTATGGACAGGGTCGTAGCACAGATACGCAGTATTTT. As protein: CASSYGQGRSTDTQYF.

V is TRBV28 and J is TRBJ2-5; TRBD2 matches at 13 bases. CDR3 size: 16 residues. V trimming: 3 bases; J trimming: 5 bases; junction bases outside the gene matches: 6. The germline gives CDR1 MDHEN, CDR2 SYDVKM. The CDR3 DNA follows: TGTGCCAGCAGTTTTGGCGGACTAGCGGGAGAGGAGACCCAGTACTTC. Protein: CASSFGGLAGEETQYF. Full variable domain (outside the CDR3, taken from reference TRBV28 and TRBJ2-5): DVKVTQSSRYLVKRTGEKVFLECVQDMDHENMFWYRQDPGLGLRLIYFSYDVKMKEKGDIPEGYSVSREKKERFSLILESASTNQTSMYLCASSFGGLAGEETQYFGPGTRLLVL.

The CDR3 DNA sequence: TGCAGCGTTCCGTCCGATCTAGACAGGGGGCGATTCAATGAGCAGTTCTTC. This gives the protein CSVPSDLDRGRFNEQFF. The gene calls are TRBV29-1 and TRBJ2-1; 10 bases align to TRBD1. V was clipped by 5 bases and J by 6 bases; unmatched bases: 16. Germline CDR1 SQVTM, CDR2 ANQGSEA. This CDR3 comprises 17 residues.

The rearrangement links TRBV3-1 (or the pseudogene TRBV3-2) to TRBJ1-3; D gene unclear. Trimming removed 1 base at V and 0 bases at J, with 13 bases between. CDR3 length: 17 residues. From germline, CDR1 is LGHDT and CDR2 YNNKEL (reference sequence). The CDR3 region is CASSQVLQAYSGNTIYF. CDR3 DNA sequence: TGTGCCAGCAGCCAAGTCCTCCAGGCTTACTCTGGAAACACCATATATTTT.

The chain recombines TRBV7-2 with TRBJ1-1; D might be TRBD1 (5 bases). Germline V gene lookup returns CDR1 SGHTA and CDR2 FQGNSA. This CDR3 is 13 amino acids long. Trimming removed 4 bases from V and 3 bases from J, with 9 bases in between. CDR3 loop: CASSSTRDTEAFF. The DNA for the CDR3 is TGTGCCAGCAGCTCCACCAGGGACACTGAAGCTTTCTTT.

The V and J genes are TRBV19 and TRBJ1-3; D might be TRBD1 (5 bases). The V and J ends lost 6 bases and 8 bases respectively, with 20 bases between them. CDR1 LNHDA and CDR2 SQIVND come from the germline V gene (reference sequence). The CDR3 runs 15 residues. The CDR3 spells CASRRGLGREYTIYF. The DNA of the CDR3 is TGTGCCAGTAGGCGGGGGTTAGGTCGTGAATACACCATATATTTT.

The genes are TRBV7-2 and TRBJ2-7, with TRBD2 matching 8 bases. CDR3 length equals 19 residues. From germline, CDR1 is SGHTA and CDR2 FQGNSA. V trimming: 2 bases; J trimming: 1 base; junction bases outside the gene matches: 16. The CDR3 DNA is TGTGCCAGCAGCTTAATTCGGGAGGGGCGTGGTGCAGCTTCCTACGAGCAGTACTTC. Residues: CASSLIREGRGAASYEQYF. The whole variable domain, remainder taken from reference TRBV7-2 and TRBJ2-7, is GAGVSQSPSNKVTEKGKDVELRCDPISGHTALYWYRQSLGQGLEFLIYFQGNSAPDKSGLPSDRFSAERTGGSVSTLTIQRTQQEDSAVYLCASSLIREGRGAASYEQYFGPGTRLTVT.

The chain employs TRBV6-6 and TRBJ1-3; 7 nucleotides line up with TRBD1. CDR3 length: 16 residues. V lost 0 bases, J lost 4 bases, and 6 bases stayed unmatched. Germline V gene sequence: CDR1 MNHNY, CDR2 SVGAGI (reference sequence). Here the CDR3 DNA reads TGTGCCAGCAGTTACTCGATCAGGGGGGTAGGAAACACCATATATTTT. This translates into CASSYSIRGVGNTIYF.

The CDR3 region has the DNA TGTGCCAGCAGCTCCGGGAACAACTATGGCTACACCTTC. Encoded protein: CASSSGNNYGYTF. The V gene is TRBV7-6, the J gene TRBJ1-2; D is ambiguous. CDR1 is SGHVS and CDR2 is FNYEAQ in the germline V gene. There are 13 residues in the CDR3. V lost 4 bases and J lost 2, with 8 bases in between.

The rearrangement uses TRBV7-2 and TRBJ2-5, with 7 bases lining up with TRBD2. There are 15 residues in the CDR3. Looked up from germline, CDR1 is SGHTA and CDR2 is FQGNSA. V lost 2 bases, J lost 4 bases, and 7 bases stayed unmatched. Here the CDR3 reads CASSLLGGSGETQYF. The CDR3 region has the DNA TGTGCCAGCAGCTTACTAGGCGGGAGCGGAGAGACCCAGTACTTC.

V and J are TRBV7-2 and TRBJ1-6; the match to TRBD1 covers 7 bases. Germline assignment: CDR1 SGHTA and CDR2 FQGNSA. Losses at the gene ends were 7 bases for V and 0 bases for J; bases not matched to a gene: 6. The CDR3 consists of 16 residues. The CDR3 loop reads CASIRTGDSYNSPLHF. The CDR3 coding sequence is TGTGCCAGCATCCGGACAGGCGACTCCTATAATTCACCCCTCCACTTT.

CDR3 loop: CASTQTANTGELFF. Written as DNA, the CDR3 is TGTGCCAGCACCCAGACAGCGAACACCGGGGAGCTGTTTTTT. The V and J genes are TRBV6-6 and TRBJ2-2, with a weak D call TRBD1 (5 bases). This CDR3 is 14 amino acids long. Germline lookup yields CDR1 MNHNY and CDR2 SVGAGI (reference sequence). Trimming took 7 bases from V and 0 from J, leaving 9 bases between them.

This rearrangement joins TRBV2 to TRBJ2-7; 7 bases are a match to TRBD1. This CDR3 region has 13 residues. The J segment lost 0 bases and the V segment lost 6 bases, leaving 2 bases of the junction unmatched. From germline, CDR1 is SNHLY and CDR2 FYNNEI. The CDR3 coding sequence is TGTGCCAGCAGACGGGACAGCTCCTACGAGCAGTACTTC. Protein product: CASRRDSSYEQYF.

V gene TRBV7-2 combines with J gene TRBJ1-2; 8 nucleotides agree with TRBD1. This CDR3 comprises 16 residues. Germline assignment: CDR1 SGHTA and CDR2 FQGNSA. The V gene end was trimmed by 0 bases and the J gene end by 5 bases; junction bases not matched to a gene: 8. CDR3 region: CASSLATGATAYGYTF. CDR3 nucleotides: TGTGCCAGCAGCTTAGCGACAGGGGCGACGGCATATGGCTACACCTTC.

This clone has just one count. The chain has TRBV10-3 and TRBJ1-5; 10 bases are shared with TRBD1. CDR3 size: 15 residues. V shed 3 bases and J 6 bases; nucleotides not matched to a gene: 5. The V gene's germline CDR1 is ENHRY and CDR2 SYGVKD. CDR3 in amino acids: CAISEATGGPQPQHF. The CDR3 DNA follows: TGTGCCATCAGTGAAGCGACAGGGGGCCCTCAGCCCCAGCATTTT.